These 25 T cell receptor beta chains share one sample of origin, sequenced in a study of cytomegalovirus exposure and HLA in healthy donors. PCR amplification relied on 60 Vbeta primers (plus 13 Jbeta primers). Assay: immunoSEQ multiplex PCR; the TCRdb copy retains only in-frame clones and omits some. The repertoire includes some 200,000 clones, approximately 88% of them detected once, and about 2.4% sits in the top ten. The sample was PBMCs. The origin of the receptors is a woman between 50 and 59 years old in good health and CMV-seropositive.

A few counts support this clone. The chain employs TRBV7-9 and TRBJ2-7; 9 bases line up with TRBD1. Germline V gene sequence: CDR1 SEHNR, CDR2 FQNEAQ (reference sequence). CDR3 length equals 15 residues. The V and J ends lost 1 base and 5 bases, in that order; junction bases with no gene match: 6. The CDR3 sequence: CASSLGTGGFNEQYF. The CDR3 DNA reads as TGTGCCAGCAGCTTAGGTACAGGGGGCTTCAACGAGCAGTACTTC. The full variable domain, in which reference TRBV7-9 and TRBJ2-7 provide the parts outside the CDR3, is DTGVSQNPRHKITKRGQNVTFRCDPISEHNRLYWYRQTLGQGPEFLTYFQNEAQLEKSRLLSDRFSAERPKGSFSTLEIQRTEQGDSAMYLCASSLGTGGFNEQYFGPGTRLTVT.

The chain has TRBV5-1 and TRBJ1-2, with TRBD1 matching 10 bases. Germline V gene sequence: CDR1 SGHRS, CDR2 YFSETQ. CDR3 length equals 18 residues. J lost 4 bases, V lost 4 bases, and 16 bases had no gene match. Here the CDR3 reads CASSRGGTGVASGYGYTF. In DNA, the CDR3 is TGCGCCAGCAGCCGGGGAGGGACAGGGGTGGCCTCGGGCTATGGCTACACCTTC.

The genes are TRBV18 and TRBJ2-1; the match to TRBD1 covers 10 bases. CDR3 length: 15 amino acids. Germline trimming cut 2 bases from V and 8 bases from J; bases unmatched to any gene: 6. Germline V gene lookup returns CDR1 KGHSH and CDR2 LQKENI. Here the CDR3 reads CASSPGQGGYDEQFF. CDR3 DNA sequence: TGTGCCAGCTCACCAGGACAGGGGGGTTACGATGAGCAGTTCTTC.

CDR3 protein: CASSFTDSDYGYTF. DNA of the CDR3: TGCGCCAGCAGCTTTACGGACTCGGACTATGGCTACACCTTC. V is TRBV5-1 and J is TRBJ1-2, with unresolved D. The V end was cut by 2 bases, the J end by 3 bases, with 11 bases between. Germline CDR1 and CDR2: SGHRS and YFSETQ. The CDR3 is made up of 14 amino acids.

This chain links TRBV2 with TRBJ2-1; TRBD2 aligns across 8 bases. V dropped 5 bases and J dropped 10; count of bases not matched to a gene: 7. The CDR3 is made up of 13 amino acids. Germline V gene data show CDR1 as SNHLY and CDR2 as FYNNEI. The CDR3 coding sequence is TGTGCCAGCAGTTACTCGGGGGGGCTCGAGCAGTTCTTC. This translates into CASSYSGGLEQFF.

J is TRBJ1-4 and V is TRBV5-1; no definite D call. V shed 0 bases and J shed 0 bases, with 6 bases lying between them. Germline lookup yields CDR1 SGHRS and CDR2 YFSETQ. CDR3 length: 15 amino acids. The CDR3 loop reads CASSLDGATNEKLFF. The CDR3 DNA reads TGCGCCAGCAGCTTGGACGGTGCAACTAATGAAAAACTGTTTTTT.

The V call is TRBV5-4, the J call TRBJ1-2, with D possibly TRBD1 on 6 matching bases. The CDR3 is made up of 14 amino acids. Trimming took 4 bases from V and 4 from J, leaving 14 bases between them. Germline values: CDR1 SGHNT, CDR2 YYREEE (reference sequence). CDR3 protein: CASSIPDSVYGYTF. The DNA of the CDR3 is TGTGCCAGCAGCATCCCGGACAGCGTCTATGGCTACACCTTC.

The V call is TRBV11-2, the J call TRBJ2-7; 10 bases agree with TRBD2. Germline V gene data show CDR1 as SGHAT and CDR2 as FQNNGV. The CDR3 loop spans 16 amino acids. Trimming cost V 3 bases and J 5 bases; bases outside gene matches: 10. The CDR3 sequence: CASSFRERGGVNEQYF. The CDR3 coding sequence is TGTGCCAGCAGCTTTCGGGAGCGGGGGGGAGTCAACGAGCAGTACTTC.

The gene calls are TRBV6-6 and TRBJ1-6; a weak D match, TRBD1 (5 bases). The CDR3 runs to 14 residues. Germline V gene lookup returns CDR1 MNHNY and CDR2 SVGAGI (reference sequence). V was trimmed by 6 bases and J by 5 bases, leaving 11 bases between them. CDR3: CASRLTENNSPLHF. The DNA for the CDR3 is TGTGCCAGCAGATTGACAGAGAATAATTCACCCCTCCACTTT.

This sequence joins TRBV6-5 and TRBJ1-6, with D maybe TRBD1 (6 bases). Trimming pared 6 bases from V and 0 bases from J, leaving 6 bases between. CDR3 length: 14 residues. Germline values: CDR1 MNHEY, CDR2 SVGAGI. The CDR3 loop reads CASSRGSYNSPLHF. CDR3 coding DNA: TGTGCCAGCAGCAGGGGCTCCTATAATTCACCCCTCCACTTT.

V usage is TRBV2 and J usage is TRBJ2-5, with 10 nucleotides matching TRBD1. The ends lost 4 bases at V and 5 bases at J; junction bases unmatched: 1. This CDR3 spans 13 amino acids. Germline loops: CDR1 SNHLY, CDR2 FYNNEI. In nucleotides, the CDR3 is TGTGCCAGCAGTGGGGGACAGGGGGAGACCCAGTACTTC. Amino acids: CASSGGQGETQYF. Using reference TRBV2 and TRBJ2-5 for the parts outside the CDR3, the full variable domain is EPEVTQTPSHQVTQMGQEVILRCVPISNHLYFYWYRQILGQKVEFLVSFYNNEISEKSEIFDDQFSVERPDGSNFTLKIRSTKLEDSAMYFCASSGGQGETQYFGPGTRLLVL.

This clone was seen only once. V and J are TRBV29-1 and TRBJ1-6; 8 bases line up with TRBD1. The CDR3 is 14 residues long. Trimming cost V 3 bases and J 9 bases; bases outside gene matches: 7. Germline V gene lookup returns CDR1 SQVTM and CDR2 ANQGSEA. In nucleotides, the CDR3 is TGCAGCGTTGACGTCAGGGGGCACGGTTCACCCCTCCACTTT. This encodes CSVDVRGHGSPLHF.

The rearrangement joins TRBV5-1 to TRBJ2-5; 9 bases map to TRBD2. J was trimmed by 5 bases and V by 4 bases; bases with no gene match: 6. The CDR3 length is 14 residues. From germline, CDR1 is SGHRS and CDR2 YFSETQ. For the CDR3, the DNA is TGCGCCAGCAGCCCGGGACTAGCAGAGGAGACCCAGTACTTC. It translates to CASSPGLAEETQYF.

CDR3 DNA: TGTGCCAGTAGTATGGTAGACAGCGCCAATTCACCCCTCCACTTT. This encodes CASSMVDSANSPLHF. This chain uses TRBV19 with TRBJ1-6, with a possible D match to TRBD1 (5 bases). Germline V gene lookup returns CDR1 LNHDA and CDR2 SQIVND (reference sequence). The CDR3 consists of 15 residues. With 3 bases removed from V and 7 bases from J, the gap between germline ends came to 13 bases. Full variable domain (outside the CDR3, taken from reference TRBV19 and TRBJ1-6): DGGITQSPKYLFRKEGQNVTLSCEQNLNHDAMYWYRQDPGQGLRLIYYSQIVNDFQKGDIAEGYSVSREKKESFPLTVTSAQKNPTAFYLCASSMVDSANSPLHFGNGTRLTVT.

The rearrangement links TRBV28 to TRBJ1-2; tentatively, D is TRBD1 (6 bases). The CDR3 length is 14 residues. Trimming took off 2 bases at V and 8 bases at J, with 15 bases between the two ends. The V gene's germline CDR1 is MDHEN and CDR2 SYDVKM. CDR3 sequence reads: CASSLRRRGAGYTF. CDR3 in DNA: TGTGCCAGCAGTTTAAGGAGGCGGGGGGCAGGCTACACCTTC.

This chain uses TRBV30 with TRBJ2-1; 11 bases are a match to TRBD2. V lost 2 bases, J lost 0 bases, and 6 bases stayed unmatched. From germline, CDR1 is GTSNPN and CDR2 SVGIG (reference sequence). The CDR3 totals 17 residues. CDR3 nucleotides: TGTGCCTGGAGTCGATCTAGCGGGGGGAGCTCCTACAATGAGCAGTTCTTC. It yields the protein CAWSRSSGGSSYNEQFF.

CDR3 coding DNA: TGTGCCAGCAGCTCGGGGACAGGGTTGATTGGTTCACCCCTCCACTTT. It encodes CASSSGTGLIGSPLHF. V and J are TRBV5-4 and TRBJ1-6, with 9 positions matching TRBD1. The J segment lost 9 bases and the V segment lost 3 bases, leaving 10 bases of the junction unmatched. CDR1 and CDR2 (germline): SGHNT, YYREEE (reference sequence). The CDR3 is 16 amino acids. The variable domain in full, with the rest retrieved from reference TRBV5-4 and TRBJ1-6, is ETGVTQSPTHLIKTRGQQVTLRCSSQSGHNTVSWYQQALGQGPQFIFQYYREEENGRGNFPPRFSGLQFPNYSSELNVNALELDDSALYLCASSSGTGLIGSPLHFGNGTRLTVT.

This chain connects TRBV7-8 to TRBJ1-3; unclear D gene. The V gene lost 5 bases and the J gene lost 0 bases, with 17 bases spanning the gap. Germline V lookup: CDR1 SGHVS, CDR2 FQNEAQ. CDR3 length: 17 residues. The CDR3 coding sequence is TGTGCCAGCAGCGTGAACAGCCCGGGGAGCTCTGGAAACACCATATATTTT. Translated: CASSVNSPGSSGNTIYF.

The chain carries TRBV6-5 and TRBJ1-2; perhaps TRBD1 as D (5 bases). Trimming removed 5 bases at V and 2 bases at J, with 9 bases between. Germline V gene data show CDR1 as MNHEY and CDR2 as SVGAGI. This CDR3 region has 13 residues. CDR3 residues: CASSEAGNYGYTF. CDR3 DNA: TGTGCCAGCAGTGAGGCAGGGAACTATGGCTACACCTTC.

The chain joins TRBV5-1 to TRBJ2-3; D may be TRBD1 (5 bases). The CDR3 has 15 residues. Trimming shortened V by 5 bases and J by 0 bases, and 13 bases separated the two germline ends. CDR1 is SGHRS and CDR2 is YFSETQ in the germline V gene. The CDR3: CASRKDSRSTDTQYF. The CDR3 region has the DNA TGCGCCAGCAGAAAAGACAGTCGCAGCACAGATACGCAGTATTTT.

The chain has TRBV4-1 and TRBJ2-2; 11 bases map to TRBD1. The ends lost 5 bases at V and 4 bases at J; junction bases unmatched: 3. CDR1 is MGHRA, CDR2 YSYEKL, per germline. There are 15 residues in the CDR3. This chain's CDR3 is CASSAGTGGTGELFF. CDR3 DNA sequence: TGCGCCAGCAGCGCCGGGACAGGGGGCACCGGGGAGCTGTTTTTT.

The rearrangement links TRBV5-6 to TRBJ2-7, with TRBD1 matching over 10 bases. CDR3 size: 14 residues. Germline CDR1 and CDR2: SGHDT and YYEEEE. V trimming: 4 bases; J trimming: 6 bases; junction bases outside the gene matches: 7. Here the CDR3 DNA reads TGTGCCAGCAGCCTCGACAGGGGGCAAGGCGAGCAGTACTTC. Translating gives CASSLDRGQGEQYF.

This CDR3 reads CASSSKRGGSETQYF. The CDR3 DNA is TGTGCCAGCAGTTCCAAGCGGGGGGGCAGCGAGACCCAGTACTTC. The chain is built from TRBV27 and TRBJ2-5; 10 nucleotides line up with TRBD2. The CDR3 extends over 15 amino acids. Losses at the gene ends were 4 bases for V and 5 bases for J; bases not matched to a gene: 7. The germline CDR1 and CDR2 sequences are MNHEY and SMNVEV (reference sequence).

The chain uses TRBV6-5 and TRBJ1-2; 7 nucleotides match TRBD1. Trimming took 6 bases from V and 3 from J; bases not matched to a gene: 4. The germline V gene encodes CDR1 MNHEY and CDR2 SVGAGI. This CDR3 region has 13 residues. CDR3 in amino acids: CASRPDRDYGYTF. CDR3 sequence (DNA): TGTGCCAGCAGACCAGACAGGGACTATGGCTACACCTTC.

The J gene is TRBJ2-3, the V gene TRBV11-2, with D tentatively TRBD1 (6 bases). V was shortened by 0 bases and J by 1 base, with 17 bases between the two germline ends. The CDR3 has 18 residues. Germline-derived CDR1 and CDR2 are SGHAT and FQNNGV. The CDR3: CASSLEPPGAGGTDTQYF. The DNA of the CDR3 is TGTGCCAGCAGCTTAGAACCCCCAGGGGCCGGTGGCACAGATACGCAGTATTTT.